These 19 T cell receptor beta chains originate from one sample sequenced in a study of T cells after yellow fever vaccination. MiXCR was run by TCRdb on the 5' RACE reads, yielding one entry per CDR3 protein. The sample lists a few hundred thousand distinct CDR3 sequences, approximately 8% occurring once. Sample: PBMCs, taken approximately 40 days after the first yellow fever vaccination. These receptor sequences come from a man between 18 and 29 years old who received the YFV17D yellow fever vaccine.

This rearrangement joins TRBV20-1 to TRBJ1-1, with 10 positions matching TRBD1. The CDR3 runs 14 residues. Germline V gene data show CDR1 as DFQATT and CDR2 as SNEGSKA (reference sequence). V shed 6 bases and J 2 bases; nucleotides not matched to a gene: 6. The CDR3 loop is CSAGRQGANTEAFF. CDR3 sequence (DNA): TGCAGTGCGGGGCGACAGGGGGCAAACACTGAAGCTTTCTTT.

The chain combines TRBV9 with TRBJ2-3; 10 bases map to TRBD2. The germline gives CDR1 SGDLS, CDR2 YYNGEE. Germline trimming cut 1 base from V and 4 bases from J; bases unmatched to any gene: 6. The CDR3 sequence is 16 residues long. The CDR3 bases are TGTGCCAGCAGCGTAAAAGCGGGGGGGCGGGCAGATACGCAGTATTTT. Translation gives CASSVKAGGRADTQYF.

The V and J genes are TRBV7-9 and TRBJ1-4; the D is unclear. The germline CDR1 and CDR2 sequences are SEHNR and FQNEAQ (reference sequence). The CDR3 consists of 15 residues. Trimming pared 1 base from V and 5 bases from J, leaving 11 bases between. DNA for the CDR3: TGTGCCAGCAGCTTAGTTCTGGCCCAAAATGAAAAACTGTTTTTT. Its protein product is CASSLVLAQNEKLFF.

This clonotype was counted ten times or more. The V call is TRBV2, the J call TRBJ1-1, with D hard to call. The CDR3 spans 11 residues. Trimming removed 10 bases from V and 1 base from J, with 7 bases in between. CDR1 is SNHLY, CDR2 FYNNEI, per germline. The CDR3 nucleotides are TGTGCCACGCGCGAGAACACTGAAGCTTTCTTT. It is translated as CATRENTEAFF.

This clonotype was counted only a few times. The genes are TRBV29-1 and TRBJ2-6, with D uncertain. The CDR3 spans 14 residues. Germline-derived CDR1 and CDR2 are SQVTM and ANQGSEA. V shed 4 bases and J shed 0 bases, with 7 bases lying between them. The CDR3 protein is CSVALSSGANVLTF. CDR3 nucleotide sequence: TGCAGCGTTGCCTTAAGCTCTGGGGCCAACGTCCTGACTTTC.

The CDR3 sequence is CASSLAFKGQGIPALNEQFF. CDR3 in DNA: TGTGCCAGCAGCTTGGCGTTTAAGGGACAGGGCATACCGGCCCTCAATGAGCAGTTCTTC. V gene TRBV5-4 combines with J gene TRBJ2-1, with 9 bases matching TRBD1. CDR3 size: 20 residues. Germline CDR1 and CDR2: SGHNT and YYREEE (reference sequence). V was clipped by 0 bases and J by 6 bases; unmatched bases: 19.

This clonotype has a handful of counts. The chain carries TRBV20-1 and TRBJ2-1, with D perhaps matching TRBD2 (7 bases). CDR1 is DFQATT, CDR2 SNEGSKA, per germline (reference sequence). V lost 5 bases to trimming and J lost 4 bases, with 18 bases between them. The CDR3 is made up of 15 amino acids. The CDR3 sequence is CSAPGGQGIYNEQFF. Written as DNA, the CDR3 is TGCAGTGCTCCCGGGGGGCAGGGGATTTACAATGAGCAGTTCTTC.

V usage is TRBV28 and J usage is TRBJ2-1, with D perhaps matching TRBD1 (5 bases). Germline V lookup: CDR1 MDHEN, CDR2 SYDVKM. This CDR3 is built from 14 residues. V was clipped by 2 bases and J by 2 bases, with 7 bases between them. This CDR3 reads CASSLTTAYNEQFF. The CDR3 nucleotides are TGTGCCAGCAGTTTAACGACAGCCTACAATGAGCAGTTCTTC.

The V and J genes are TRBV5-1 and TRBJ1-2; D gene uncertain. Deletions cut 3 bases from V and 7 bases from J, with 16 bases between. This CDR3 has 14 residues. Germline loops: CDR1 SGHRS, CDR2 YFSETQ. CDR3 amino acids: CASSSGWLVTGYTF. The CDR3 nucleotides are TGCGCCAGCAGCTCCGGCTGGCTTGTTACTGGCTACACCTTC.

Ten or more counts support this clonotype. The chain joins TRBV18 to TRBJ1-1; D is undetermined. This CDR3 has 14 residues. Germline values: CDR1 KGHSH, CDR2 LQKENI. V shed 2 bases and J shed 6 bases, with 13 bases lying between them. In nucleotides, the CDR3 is TGTGCCAGCTCACCAGGCGCCCTCGGGGCTGAAGCTTTCTTT. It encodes CASSPGALGAEAFF.

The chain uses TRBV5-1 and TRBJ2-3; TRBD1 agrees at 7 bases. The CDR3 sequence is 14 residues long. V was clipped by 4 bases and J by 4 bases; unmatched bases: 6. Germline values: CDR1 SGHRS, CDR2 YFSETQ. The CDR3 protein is CASSPGTASDTQYF. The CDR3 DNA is TGCGCCAGCAGCCCCGGGACAGCCTCAGATACGCAGTATTTT.

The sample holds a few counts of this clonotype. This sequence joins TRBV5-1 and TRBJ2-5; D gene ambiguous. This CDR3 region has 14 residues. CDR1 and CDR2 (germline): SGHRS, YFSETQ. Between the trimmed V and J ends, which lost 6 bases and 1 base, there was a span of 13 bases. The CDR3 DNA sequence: TGCGCCAGCACCTTTACCGGTACCCAAGAGACCCAGTACTTC. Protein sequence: CASTFTGTQETQYF.

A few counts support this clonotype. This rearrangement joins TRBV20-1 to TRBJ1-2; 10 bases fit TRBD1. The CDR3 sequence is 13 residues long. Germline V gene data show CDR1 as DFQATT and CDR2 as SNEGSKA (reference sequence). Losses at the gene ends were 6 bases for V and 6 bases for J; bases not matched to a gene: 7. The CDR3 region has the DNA TGCAGTGCATCGGACAGGGGGTATGATGGCTACACCTTC. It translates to CSASDRGYDGYTF.

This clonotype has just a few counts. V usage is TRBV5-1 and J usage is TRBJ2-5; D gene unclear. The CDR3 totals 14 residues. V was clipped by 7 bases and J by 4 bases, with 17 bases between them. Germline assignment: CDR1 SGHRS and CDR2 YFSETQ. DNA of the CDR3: TGCGCCAGCTGCCTAACGGCGGACCCAGAGACCCAGTACTTC. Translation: CASCLTADPETQYF.

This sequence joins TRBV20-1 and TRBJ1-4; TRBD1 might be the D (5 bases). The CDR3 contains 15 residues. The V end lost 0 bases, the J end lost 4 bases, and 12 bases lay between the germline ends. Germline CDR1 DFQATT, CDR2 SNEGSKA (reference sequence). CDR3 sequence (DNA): TGCAGTGCTAGAGAGGCCAGGGTTGGTAATGAAAAACTGTTTTTT. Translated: CSAREARVGNEKLFF.

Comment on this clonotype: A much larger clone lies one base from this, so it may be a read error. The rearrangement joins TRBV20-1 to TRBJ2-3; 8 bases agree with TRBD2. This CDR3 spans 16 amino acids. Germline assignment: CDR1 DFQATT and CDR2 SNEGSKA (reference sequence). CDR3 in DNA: TGCTGTGCTAGAGATGGGAGGCGGGGGGTTGCAGATACGCAGTATTTT. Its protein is CCARDGRRGVADTQYF.

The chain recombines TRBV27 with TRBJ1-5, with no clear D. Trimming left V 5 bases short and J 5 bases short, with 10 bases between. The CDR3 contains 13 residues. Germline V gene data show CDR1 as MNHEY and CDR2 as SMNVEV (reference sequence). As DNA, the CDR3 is TGTGCCAGCAGTCTGCTTGGGTATCAGCCCCAGCATTTT. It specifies CASSLLGYQPQHF.

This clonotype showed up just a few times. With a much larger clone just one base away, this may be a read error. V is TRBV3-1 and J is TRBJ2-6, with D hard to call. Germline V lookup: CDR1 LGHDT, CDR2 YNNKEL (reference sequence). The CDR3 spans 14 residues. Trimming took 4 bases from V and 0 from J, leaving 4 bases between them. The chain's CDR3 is CASSRASGANVLTF. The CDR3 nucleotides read TGTGCCAGCAGCCGGGCCTCTGGGGCCAACGTCCTGACTTTC. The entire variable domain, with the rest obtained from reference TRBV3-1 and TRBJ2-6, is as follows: DTAVSQTPKYLVTQMGNDKSIKCEQNLGHDTMYWYKQDSKKFLKIMFSYNNKELIINETVPNRFSPKSPDKAHLNLHINSLELGDSAVYFCASSRASGANVLTFGAGSRLTVL.

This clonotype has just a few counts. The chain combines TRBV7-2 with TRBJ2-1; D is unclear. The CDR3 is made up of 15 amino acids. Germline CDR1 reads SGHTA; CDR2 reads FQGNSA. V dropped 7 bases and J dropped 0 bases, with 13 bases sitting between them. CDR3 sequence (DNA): TGTGCCAGCACCTCCTTCCCGAGCTCCTACAATGAGCAGTTCTTC. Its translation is CASTSFPSSYNEQFF.